The 6 T cell receptor beta chains listed next were all sequenced from one sample in a study of T-cell reconstitution after alpha-beta-depleted transplantation in children. These receptors lack a known antigen. General observations from the study: After one year, T-cell counts and TCRbeta diversity mostly came from new T cells.

Unique molecular identifiers were used to barcode this TCRbeta library. MiXCR was run by TCRdb on the PCR reads, yielding one entry per CDR3 protein. The repertoire holds some 300,000 distinct CDR3 sequences, with about 7.3% as singletons. Sequencing used peripheral blood, obtained 360 days after TCRalphabeta/CD19-depleted stem cell transplant. The receptors stem from a female patient between 2 and 15 years old who had a stem cell transplant for Fanconi anemia, so the T cells may come from the graft donor.

This clonotype was recorded at least ten times. V gene TRBV11-2 combines with J gene TRBJ2-3; 12 nucleotides align to TRBD2. Trimming cost V 5 bases and J 7 bases; bases outside gene matches: 10. Germline values: CDR1 SGHAT, CDR2 FQNNGV. The CDR3 length is 16 residues. In DNA form, the CDR3 reads TGTGCCAGCAGCCCTACTAGCGGGGGGATTCTAAATACGCAGTATTTT. Translated, it gives CASSPTSGGILNTQYF.

The genes are TRBV9 and TRBJ2-1; TRBD1 matches at 8 bases. This CDR3 spans 15 amino acids. From germline, CDR1 is SGDLS and CDR2 YYNGEE. The V and J ends lost 0 bases and 5 bases, in that order; junction bases with no gene match: 4. CDR3 in amino acids: CASSVADRVNNEQFF. DNA of the CDR3: TGTGCCAGCAGCGTAGCGGACAGGGTTAACAATGAGCAGTTCTTC.

There are many counts of this clonotype. CDR3 residues: CASSQIANSNTGELFF. As DNA, the CDR3 is TGTGCCAGCAGCCAGATTGCGAATTCGAACACCGGGGAGCTGTTTTTT. The chain couples TRBV3-1 to TRBJ2-2, with D hard to call. This CDR3 has 16 amino acids. The V end was cut by 3 bases, the J end by 0 bases, with 11 bases between. From germline, CDR1 is LGHDT and CDR2 YNNKEL (reference sequence).

This sequence joins TRBV5-1 and TRBJ2-6; TRBD1 is a possible D gene (6 bases). The germline V and J ends were trimmed by 4 bases and 4 bases, with 12 bases remaining between them. This CDR3 contains 15 residues. CDR1 is SGHRS, CDR2 YFSETQ, per germline. CDR3 nucleotide sequence: TGCGCCAGCAGCCCAGGACAGTCCGGGGCCAACGTCCTGACTTTC. As protein: CASSPGQSGANVLTF.

This chain links TRBV24-1 with TRBJ2-4; 10 positions match TRBD1. There are 17 residues in the CDR3. Germline CDR1 reads KGHDR; CDR2 reads SFDVKD. Trimming removed 4 bases from V and 4 bases from J; junction bases left unmatched: 9. CDR3 DNA sequence: TGTGCCACCAGTGACAACGGACAGGGGGGGGGGAAAAACATTCAGTACTTC. This encodes CATSDNGQGGGKNIQYF.

This clonotype was seen many times. The chain links TRBV10-3 to TRBJ2-1; D gene unclear. Germline CDR1 is ENHRY and CDR2 is SYGVKD. The length of the CDR3 is 13 residues. V was trimmed by 6 bases and J by 0 bases, leaving 6 bases between them. The CDR3 is CAISNDSYNEQFF. For the CDR3, the DNA is TGTGCCATCAGCAATGACTCCTACAATGAGCAGTTCTTC.